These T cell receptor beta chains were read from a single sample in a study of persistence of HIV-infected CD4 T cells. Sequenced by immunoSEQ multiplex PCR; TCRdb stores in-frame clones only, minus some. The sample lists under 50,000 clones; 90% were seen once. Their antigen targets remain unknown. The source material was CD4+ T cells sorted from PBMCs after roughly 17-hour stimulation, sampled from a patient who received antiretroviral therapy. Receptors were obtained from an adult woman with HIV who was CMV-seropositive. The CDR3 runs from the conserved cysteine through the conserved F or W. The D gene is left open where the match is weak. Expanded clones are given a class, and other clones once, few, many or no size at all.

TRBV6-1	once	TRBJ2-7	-	TGTGCCAGCAGGGAAGGACAGCTCTTTCGAGACGAGCAGTACTTC	CASREGQLFRDEQYF
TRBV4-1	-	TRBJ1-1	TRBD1	TGCGCCAGCAGCCAAGCCGGGACAGGAGGTAGCACTGAAGCTTTCTTT	CASSQAGTGGSTEAFF
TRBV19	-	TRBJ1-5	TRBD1	TGTGCCAGTAGTACAGGGGGGAGTCAGCCCCAGCATTTT	CASSTGGSQPQHF
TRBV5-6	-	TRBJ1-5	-	TGTGCCAGCAGCCCATGGGATCGCAGCAATCAGCCCCAGCATTTT	CASSPWDRSNQPQHF
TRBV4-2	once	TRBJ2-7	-	TGTGCCAGCAGCCACTCCAGTTCCCTTCCTACGCAGCAGTACTTC	CASSHSSSLPTQQYF
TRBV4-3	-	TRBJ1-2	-	TGCGCCAGCAGCCAGGTCGAGGGGGGGTATGGCTACACCTTC	CASSQVEGGYGYTF
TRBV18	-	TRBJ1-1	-	TGTGCCAGCTCACCTAAACTGAACACTGAAGCTTTCTTT	CASSPKLNTEAFF
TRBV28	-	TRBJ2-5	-	TGTGCCAGCAGTTTATGGGGGGCGACCCAGTACTTC	CASSLWGATQYF
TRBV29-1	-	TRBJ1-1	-	TGCAGCGTTGAGAGACAGAAGAACACTGAAGCTTTCTTT	CSVERQKNTEAFF
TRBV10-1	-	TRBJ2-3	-	TGCGCCAGCAGTGAGACGGGGACGGACCAGAAGACGCAGTATTTT	CASSETGTDQKTQYF
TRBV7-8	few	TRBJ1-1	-	TGTGCCAGCAGCATTCCAGGGAACACTGAAGCTTTCTTT	CASSIPGNTEAFF
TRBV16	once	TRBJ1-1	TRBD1	TGTGCCAGCAGCCTGCAGGGGGAAAACACTGAAGCTTTCTTT	CASSLQGENTEAFF
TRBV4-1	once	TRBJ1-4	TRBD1	TGCGCCAGCAGCCAACCGGGACAGGGGAATGAAAAACTGTTTTTT	CASSQPGQGNEKLFF